The clone carrying this T cell receptor (beta chain) was observed at least ten times. Its antigen is not known. The sample originates from a study of neurological immune-mediated disorders. This CDR3 is built from 12 residues. The V gene's germline CDR1 is SGHDT and CDR2 YYEEEE. The germline V and J ends were trimmed by 4 bases and 10 bases, with 9 bases remaining between them. The unsorted libraries originated from 2 million PBMCs kept at -80 C. The cDNA was produced through 5'RACE with 10-nucleotide random UMIs. TCRdb independently ran MiXCR on the 5' RACE reads; one entry per CDR3 protein. The sample holds roughly 70,000 distinct CDR3 sequences, 5.2% seen once. Regarding the study as a whole: The greatest TCR clonal expansion appeared in HTLV-1-associated myelopathy and the smallest, falling below healthy controls, in multiple sclerosis.

Sequenced material: PBMCs. This chain joins TRBV5-6 and TRBJ1-6; D remains ambiguous. The sequence came from a woman aged 30 to 39 with multiple sclerosis. CDR3 nucleotide sequence: TGTGCCAGCAGCCGAGGATTCTCACCCCTCCACTTT. Translation gives CASSRGFSPLHF.